This T cell receptor beta chain was captured by sequencing in a study of CD8 T cells in Susac syndrome. This clonotype was recorded only once. Random-hexamer reverse transcription was applied to roughly 0.5 to 1 ug RNA. Via MiXCR, TCRdb re-called the immunoSEQ multiplex PCR reads, giving one row per CDR3 protein. The table has 55,000 to 75,000 distinct CDR3 sequences, about 92% seen once. Germline V lookup: CDR1 MNHEY, CDR2 SVGAGI. After removal of 6 bases from V and 2 bases from J, the junction contained 10 bases not matched to a gene. The CDR3 is made up of 15 amino acids. V is TRBV6-5 and J is TRBJ2-7; 7 nucleotides align to TRBD2. This receptor was obtained from a human donor with Susac syndrome. The sequenced sample was CD4+ T cells from PBMCs. The CDR3 here is CASRWGRDRAYEQYF. In DNA form, the CDR3 reads TGTGCCAGCAGATGGGGGAGGGACCGAGCCTACGAGCAGTACTTC.